This T cell receptor (beta chain) originates from a study of a mutant IDH1 vaccine in newly diagnosed glioma. Study details: Of treated patients, 62.5% were men and 37.5% women, averaging about 37 years. Those enrolled had earlier been treated with radiotherapy, temozolomide, or both, mostly both. Points from the study as a whole: Pseudoprogression apparently tracked independently of changes in top peripheral T cell clonotypes.

The data were produced by immunoSEQ multiplex PCR, yet TCRdb's version contains in-frame clones alone and is incomplete. The table includes about 68,000 clones, around 79% detected once. V was shortened by 7 bases and J by 0 bases, with 10 bases between the two germline ends. Looked up from germline, CDR1 is LGHNT and CDR2 is FRNRAP. CDR3 length equals 13 residues. Comment on this clone: The target antigen is unknown.

This sample's time point: baseline, week 1 (first vaccination visit). Treatment specified: pre-vaccination baseline after standard-of-care therapy. V is TRBV12-5 and J is TRBJ2-7; D gene ambiguous. The sample here was PBMCs, taken from a glioma patient treated with radiotherapy, temozolomide or both. The sequence came from a man aged 50-60 years with glioma. This chain's CDR3 is CASARGSSYEQYF. The CDR3 region has the DNA TGTGCTAGTGCCCGCGGCAGCTCCTACGAGCAGTACTTC.